Described below is a single TCR beta chain sequence and its context. Its antigen remains unknown. Combining a sample-barcoded 5' primer with a J-beta primer mix, a second PCR ran for roughly 6 to 12 cycles. A single record per CDR3 protein comes from TCRdb applying MiXCR to the 5' RACE reads. The data show approximately 880,000 distinct CDR3 sequences, around 48% seen once. Germline CDR1 reads SQVTM; CDR2 reads ANQGSEA. V was pared by 4 bases and J by 3 bases, with 4 bases of the junction left unmatched. There are 13 residues in the CDR3. The data were obtained in a study of blood T cells in healthy people across ages. Regarding the study as a whole: Donors of long life had a larger count of naive CD4+ cells and greater diversity than aged donors.

Source material: blood. The chain carries TRBV29-1 and TRBJ2-7; TRBD2 aligns across 9 bases. The sequence was collected from a man aged 25-45 years in good health. The CDR3 region has the DNA TGCAGCGTTGGCCTAGCGGGATACTACGAGCAGTACTTC. Translation gives CSVGLAGYYEQYF.